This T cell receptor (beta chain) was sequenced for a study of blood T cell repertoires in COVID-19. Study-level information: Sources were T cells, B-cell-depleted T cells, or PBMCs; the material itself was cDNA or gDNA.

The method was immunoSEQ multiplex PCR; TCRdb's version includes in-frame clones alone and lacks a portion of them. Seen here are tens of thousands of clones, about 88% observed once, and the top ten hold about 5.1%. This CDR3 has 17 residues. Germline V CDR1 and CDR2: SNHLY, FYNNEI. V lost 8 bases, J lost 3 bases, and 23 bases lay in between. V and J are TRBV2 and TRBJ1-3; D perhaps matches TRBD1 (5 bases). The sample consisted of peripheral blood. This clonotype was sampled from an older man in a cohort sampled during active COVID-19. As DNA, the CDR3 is TGTGCCAGCTGGGGCAGGGAATCCTTCGCTAATGGAAACACCATATATTTT. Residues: CASWGRESFANGNTIYF.